The rows below give T cell receptor beta chains drawn from one sample of a study of CD8 T cells in ankylosing spondylitis. TCRdb ran MiXCR on the 5' RACE reads and lists one entry per CDR3 protein. The sample lists 290,000 or so distinct CDR3 sequences, 20% to 25% occurring once. The specimen sequenced was blood, either unsorted or a sorted T cell fraction (not recorded which). The receptors derive from a female donor with ankylosing spondylitis or in good health (not recorded which). The CDR3 runs from the conserved cysteine through the conserved F or W. The D gene is left open where the match is weak. Expanded clones get a size class; other rows say once, few or many, or leave the size out.

D gene: -
V gene: TRBV7-2
J gene: TRBJ2-1
clone size: -
CDR3 DNA: TGTGCCAGCAGCTTACAACAGGAGATCTACAATGAGCAGTTCTTC
CDR3 protein: CASSLQQEIYNEQFF

D gene: -
V gene: TRBV4-3
J gene: TRBJ2-4
clone size: -
CDR3 DNA: TGCGCCAGCAGCCAGGGACTGTTACTAGCCAAAAACATTCAGTACTTC
CDR3 protein: CASSQGLLLAKNIQYF

D gene: -
V gene: TRBV2
J gene: TRBJ1-6
clone size: few
CDR3 DNA: TGTGCCAGCAGGACAGGCCCCGGGCCCCTCCACTTT
CDR3 protein: CASRTGPGPLHF

D gene: -
V gene: TRBV4-2
J gene: TRBJ1-3
clone size: -
CDR3 DNA: TGTGCCAGCAGCCAAGGTTCCGGGACTGGAAACACCATATATTTT
CDR3 protein: CASSQGSGTGNTIYF

D gene: -
V gene: TRBV20-1
J gene: TRBJ1-6
clone size: few
CDR3 DNA: TGCAGTGCTAGAGTTGGACAGTGGTTGTATTCACCCCTCCACTTT
CDR3 protein: CSARVGQWLYSPLHF

D gene: -
V gene: TRBV21-1
J gene: TRBJ2-3
clone size: once
CDR3 DNA: TGTGCCAGCAGCAACCCCTGGGACTCCGGGAGCACAGATACGCAGTATTTT
CDR3 protein: CASSNPWDSGSTDTQYF

D gene: -
V gene: TRBV2
J gene: TRBJ1-2
clone size: -
CDR3 DNA: TGTGCCAGCAGTGGACAGCGCCTGGGAGGCTACACCTTC
CDR3 protein: CASSGQRLGGYTF

D gene: TRBD1
V gene: TRBV29-1
J gene: TRBJ2-7
clone size: many
CDR3 DNA: TGCAGCGTTCGGAGGACAGGGGGATTCGAGCAGTACTTC
CDR3 protein: CSVRRTGGFEQYF

D gene: -
V gene: TRBV3-1
J gene: TRBJ2-5
clone size: few
CDR3 DNA: TGTGCCAGCAGCCAAGAGGCCGACTCCCAAGAGACCCAGTACTTC
CDR3 protein: CASSQEADSQETQYF

D gene: -
V gene: TRBV7-8
J gene: TRBJ2-5
clone size: -
CDR3 DNA: TGTGCCAGCAGCTTAGGTTTGGTGACCAAAGAGACCCAGTACTTC
CDR3 protein: CASSLGLVTKETQYF

D gene: TRBD2
V gene: TRBV9
J gene: TRBJ2-1
clone size: few
CDR3 DNA: TGTGCCAGTTCCAGCGGGAGAGGAGAGGTTGAGCAGTTCTTC
CDR3 protein: CASSSGRGEVEQFF

D gene: -
V gene: TRBV6-2/TRBV6-3
J gene: TRBJ2-1
clone size: -
CDR3 DNA: TGTGCCAGCAGTTACTCCGTGGCCTACAATGAGCAGTTCTTC
CDR3 protein: CASSYSVAYNEQFF

D gene: -
V gene: TRBV6-2/TRBV6-3
J gene: TRBJ2-7
clone size: few
CDR3 DNA: TGTGCCAGCAGACCAAAGCCCCCACGGAGGGGGGACGAGCAGTACTTC
CDR3 protein: CASRPKPPRRGDEQYF